The source of this T cell receptor beta chain is a study of vaccination and CD4 T cells after COVID-19. Treatment in this sample: roughly nine-day PBMC culture with coronavirus spike peptide pools or control peptides (ViraFEST assay). Days 3 and 7 saw half the medium replaced with fresh IL-2 medium. Regarding this clonotype: Its antigen remains unknown.

The Oncomine TCR Beta short-read assay was applied to DNA of cultured CD4+ T cells. Investigators obtained genomic DNA by extraction from cultured CD4+ T cells. TCRdb ran MiXCR on the PCR reads and lists one entry per CDR3 protein. The table records about 5,000 distinct CDR3 sequences, around half of them present only once. General study results and limits: Convalescent patients showed a median 86.3% of reactive clones that were seen only post-vaccination. It was found that, in convalescent patients, 304 of 307 vaccine-specific clones were spike mono-reactive.

Trimming shortened V by 2 bases and J by 3 bases, and 7 bases separated the two germline ends. From germline, CDR1 is MNHEY and CDR2 SVGAGI. The CDR3 totals 13 residues. The sequence derives from a human donor who had recovered from COVID-19. Sample: CD4+ T cells from blood, cultured in vitro. The chain joins TRBV6-5 to TRBJ1-2; D gene ambiguous. The chain's CDR3 is CASSYGQYYGYTF. The CDR3 coding sequence is TGTGCCAGCAGTTACGGGCAGTACTATGGCTACACCTTC.